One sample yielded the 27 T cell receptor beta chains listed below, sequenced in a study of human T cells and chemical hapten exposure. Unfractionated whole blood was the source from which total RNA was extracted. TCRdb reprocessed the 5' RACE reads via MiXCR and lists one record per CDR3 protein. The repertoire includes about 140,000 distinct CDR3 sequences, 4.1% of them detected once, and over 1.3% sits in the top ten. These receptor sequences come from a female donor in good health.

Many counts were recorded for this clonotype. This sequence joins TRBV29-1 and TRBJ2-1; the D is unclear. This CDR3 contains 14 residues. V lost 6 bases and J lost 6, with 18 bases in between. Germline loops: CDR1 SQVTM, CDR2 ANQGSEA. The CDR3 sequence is CSVRSLVGSNEQFF. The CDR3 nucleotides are TGCAGCGTGAGATCCCTGGTGGGTTCCAATGAGCAGTTCTTC.

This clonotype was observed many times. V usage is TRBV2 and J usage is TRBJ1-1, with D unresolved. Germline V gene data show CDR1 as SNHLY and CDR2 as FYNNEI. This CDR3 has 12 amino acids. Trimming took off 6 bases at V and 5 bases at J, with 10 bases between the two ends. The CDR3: CASSWDGTEAFF. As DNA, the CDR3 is TGTGCCAGCAGCTGGGATGGAACTGAAGCTTTCTTT.

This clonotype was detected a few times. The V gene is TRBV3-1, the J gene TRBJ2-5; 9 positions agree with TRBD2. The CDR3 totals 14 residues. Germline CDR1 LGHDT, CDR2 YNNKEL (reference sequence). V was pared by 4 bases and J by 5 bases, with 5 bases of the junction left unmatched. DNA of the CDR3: TGTGCCAGCAGCCGACGGACTAGCGAGGAGACCCAGTACTTC. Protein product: CASSRRTSEETQYF.

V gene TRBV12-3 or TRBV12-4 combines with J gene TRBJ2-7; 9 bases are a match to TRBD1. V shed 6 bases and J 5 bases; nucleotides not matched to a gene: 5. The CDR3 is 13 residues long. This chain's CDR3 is CASRTGGADEQYF. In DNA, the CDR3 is TGTGCCAGCAGAACAGGGGGCGCGGACGAGCAGTACTTC.

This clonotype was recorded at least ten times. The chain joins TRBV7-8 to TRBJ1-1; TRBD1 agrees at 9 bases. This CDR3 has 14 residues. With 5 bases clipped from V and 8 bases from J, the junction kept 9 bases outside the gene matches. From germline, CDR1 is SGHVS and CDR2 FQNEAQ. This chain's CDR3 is CASSKRTGATEAFF. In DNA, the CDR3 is TGTGCCAGCAGCAAGAGGACAGGGGCGACGGAAGCTTTCTTT.

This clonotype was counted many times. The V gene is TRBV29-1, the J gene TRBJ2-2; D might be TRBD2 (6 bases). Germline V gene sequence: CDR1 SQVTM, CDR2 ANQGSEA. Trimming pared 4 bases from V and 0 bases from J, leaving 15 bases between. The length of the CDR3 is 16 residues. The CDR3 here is CSVALAREANTGELFF. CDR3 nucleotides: TGCAGCGTTGCGCTCGCCAGGGAGGCGAACACCGGGGAGCTGTTTTTT.

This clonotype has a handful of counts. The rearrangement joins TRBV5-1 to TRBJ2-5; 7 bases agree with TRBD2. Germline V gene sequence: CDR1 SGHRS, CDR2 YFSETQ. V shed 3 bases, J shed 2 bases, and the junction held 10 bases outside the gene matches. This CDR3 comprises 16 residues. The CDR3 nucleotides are TGCGCCAGCAGCTGGACTAGACCGACACGGCAAGAGACCCAGTACTTC. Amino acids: CASSWTRPTRQETQYF. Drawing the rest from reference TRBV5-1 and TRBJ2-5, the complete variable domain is KAGVTQTPRYLIKTRGQQVTLSCSPISGHRSVSWYQQTPGQGLQFLFEYFSETQRNKGNFPGRFSGRQFSNSRSEMNVSTLELGDSALYLCASSWTRPTRQETQYFGPGTRLLVL.

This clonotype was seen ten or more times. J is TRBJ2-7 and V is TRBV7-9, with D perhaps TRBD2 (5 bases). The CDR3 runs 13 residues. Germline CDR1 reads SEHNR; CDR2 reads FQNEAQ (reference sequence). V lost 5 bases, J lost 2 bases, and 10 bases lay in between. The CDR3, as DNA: TGTGCCAGCAGCCGAGGGTTTGCCTACGAGCAGTACTTC. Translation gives CASSRGFAYEQYF.

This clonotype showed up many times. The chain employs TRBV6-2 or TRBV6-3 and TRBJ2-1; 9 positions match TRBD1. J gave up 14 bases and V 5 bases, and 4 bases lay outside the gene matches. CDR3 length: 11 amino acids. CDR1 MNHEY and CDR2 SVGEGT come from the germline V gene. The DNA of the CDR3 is TGTGCCAGCAGTCGTGGACAGGGGAAGTTCTTC. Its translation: CASSRGQGKFF.

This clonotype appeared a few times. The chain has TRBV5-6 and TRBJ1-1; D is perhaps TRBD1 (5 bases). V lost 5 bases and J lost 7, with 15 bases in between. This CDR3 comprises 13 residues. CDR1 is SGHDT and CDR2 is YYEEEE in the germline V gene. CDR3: CASSIGEDGEAFF. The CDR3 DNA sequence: TGTGCCAGCAGTATAGGGGAGGATGGTGAAGCTTTCTTT. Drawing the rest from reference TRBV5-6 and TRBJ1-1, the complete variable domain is DAGVTQSPTHLIKTRGQQVTLRCSPKSGHDTVSWYQQALGQGPQFIFQYYEEEERQRGNFPDRFSGHQFPNYSSELNVNALLLGDSALYLCASSIGEDGEAFFGQGTRLTVV.

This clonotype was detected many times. The CDR3 DNA follows: TGTGCCAGCAGCCTAGGACTAGCCGTTCGGCGGAAAAACATTCAGTACTTC. Translated: CASSLGLAVRRKNIQYF. The chain joins TRBV3-1 to TRBJ2-4, with 8 bases fitting TRBD2. Germline loops: CDR1 LGHDT, CDR2 YNNKEL (reference sequence). V dropped 4 bases and J dropped 4; count of bases not matched to a gene: 12. CDR3 size: 17 residues.

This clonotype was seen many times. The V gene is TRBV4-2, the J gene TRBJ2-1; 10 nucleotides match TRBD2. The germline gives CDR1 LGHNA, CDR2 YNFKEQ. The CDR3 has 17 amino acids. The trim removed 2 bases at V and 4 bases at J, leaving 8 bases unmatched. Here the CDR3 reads CASSQKPGLAEYNEQFF. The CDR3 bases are TGTGCCAGCAGCCAAAAACCCGGACTAGCGGAGTACAATGAGCAGTTCTTC.

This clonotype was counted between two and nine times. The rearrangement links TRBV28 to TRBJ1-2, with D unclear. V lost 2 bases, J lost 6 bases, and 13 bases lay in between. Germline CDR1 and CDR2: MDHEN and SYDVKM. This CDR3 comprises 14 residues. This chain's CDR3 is CASSLRCRWDGYTF. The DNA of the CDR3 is TGTGCCAGCAGTTTAAGGTGTAGGTGGGATGGCTACACCTTC.

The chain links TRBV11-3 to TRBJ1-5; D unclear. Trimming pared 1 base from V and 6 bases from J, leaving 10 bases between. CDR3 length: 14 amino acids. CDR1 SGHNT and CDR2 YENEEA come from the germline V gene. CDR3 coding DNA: TGTGCCAGCAGCTTAGGCGATTTAATTCAGCCCCAGCATTTT. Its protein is CASSLGDLIQPQHF.

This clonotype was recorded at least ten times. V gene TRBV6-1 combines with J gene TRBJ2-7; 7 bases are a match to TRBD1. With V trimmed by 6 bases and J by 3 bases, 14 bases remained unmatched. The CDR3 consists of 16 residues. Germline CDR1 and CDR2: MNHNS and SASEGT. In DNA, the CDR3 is TGTGCCAGCAGGAGGGCGTCCGGGACAGCCTACTACGAGCAGTACTTC. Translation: CASRRASGTAYYEQYF.

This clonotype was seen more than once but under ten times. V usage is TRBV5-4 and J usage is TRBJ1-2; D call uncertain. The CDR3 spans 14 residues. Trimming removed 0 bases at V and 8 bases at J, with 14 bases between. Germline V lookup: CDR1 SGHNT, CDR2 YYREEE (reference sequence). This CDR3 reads CASSLVSGNWGYTF. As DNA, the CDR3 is TGTGCCAGCAGCTTGGTGTCCGGGAATTGGGGCTACACCTTC. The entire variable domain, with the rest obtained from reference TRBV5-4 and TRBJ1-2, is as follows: ETGVTQSPTHLIKTRGQQVTLRCSSQSGHNTVSWYQQALGQGPQFIFQYYREEENGRGNFPPRFSGLQFPNYSSELNVNALELDDSALYLCASSLVSGNWGYTFGSGTRLTVV.

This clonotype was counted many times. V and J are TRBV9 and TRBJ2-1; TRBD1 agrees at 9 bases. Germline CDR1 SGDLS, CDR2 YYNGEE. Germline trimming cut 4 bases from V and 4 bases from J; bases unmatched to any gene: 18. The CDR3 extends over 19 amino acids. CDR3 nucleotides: TGTGCCAGCAGCCCCATATCACTTGGACAGGGGCATTTGTACAATGAGCAGTTCTTC. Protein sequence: CASSPISLGQGHLYNEQFF.

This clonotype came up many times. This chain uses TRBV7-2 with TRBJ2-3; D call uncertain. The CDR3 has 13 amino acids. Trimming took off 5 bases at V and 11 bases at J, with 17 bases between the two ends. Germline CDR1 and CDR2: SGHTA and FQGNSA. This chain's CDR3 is CASSGVVRDGQYF. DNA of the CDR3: TGTGCCAGCAGCGGAGTGGTCCGCGATGGGCAGTATTTT.

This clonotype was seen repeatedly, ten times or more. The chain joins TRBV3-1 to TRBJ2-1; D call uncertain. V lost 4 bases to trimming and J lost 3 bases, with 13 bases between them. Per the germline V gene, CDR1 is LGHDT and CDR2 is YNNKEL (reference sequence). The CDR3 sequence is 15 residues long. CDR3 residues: CASSPRSERYNEQFF. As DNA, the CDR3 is TGTGCCAGCAGCCCACGTTCAGAGCGCTACAATGAGCAGTTCTTC.

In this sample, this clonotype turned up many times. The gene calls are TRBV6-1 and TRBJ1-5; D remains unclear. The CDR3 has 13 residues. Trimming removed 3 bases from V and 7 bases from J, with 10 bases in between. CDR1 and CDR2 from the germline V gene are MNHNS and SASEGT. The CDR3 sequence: CASSDYGVQPQHF. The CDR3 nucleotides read TGTGCCAGCAGTGACTACGGGGTCCAGCCCCAGCATTTT.

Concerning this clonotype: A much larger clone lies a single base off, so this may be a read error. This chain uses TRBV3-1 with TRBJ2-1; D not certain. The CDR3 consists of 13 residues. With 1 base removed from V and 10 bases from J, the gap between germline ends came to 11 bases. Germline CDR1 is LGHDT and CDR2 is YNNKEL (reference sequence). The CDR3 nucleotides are TGTGCCAGCAGCCAAGGGGCTAGAAGAGAGCAGTTCTTC. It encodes CASSQGARREQFF.

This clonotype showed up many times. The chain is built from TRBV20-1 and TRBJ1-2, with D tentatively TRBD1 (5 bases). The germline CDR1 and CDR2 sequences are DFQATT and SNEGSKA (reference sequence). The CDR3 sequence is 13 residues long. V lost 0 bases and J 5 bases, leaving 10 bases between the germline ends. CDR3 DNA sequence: TGCAGTGCTAGAGACGACAGCTATTATGGCTACACCTTC. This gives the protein CSARDDSYYGYTF.

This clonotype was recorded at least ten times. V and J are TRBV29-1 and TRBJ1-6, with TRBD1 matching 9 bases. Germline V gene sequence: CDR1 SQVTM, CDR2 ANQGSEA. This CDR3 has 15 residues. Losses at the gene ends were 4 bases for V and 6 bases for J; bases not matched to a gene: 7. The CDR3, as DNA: TGCAGCGTTGCCAGGGGGACAGGGCTTAATTCACCCCTCCACTTT. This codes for CSVARGTGLNSPLHF. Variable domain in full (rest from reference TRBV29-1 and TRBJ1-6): SAVISQKPSRDICQRGTSLTIQCQVDSQVTMMFWYRQQPGQSLTLIATANQGSEATYESGFVIDKFPISRPNLTFSTLTVSNMSPEDSSIYLCSVARGTGLNSPLHFGNGTRLTVT.

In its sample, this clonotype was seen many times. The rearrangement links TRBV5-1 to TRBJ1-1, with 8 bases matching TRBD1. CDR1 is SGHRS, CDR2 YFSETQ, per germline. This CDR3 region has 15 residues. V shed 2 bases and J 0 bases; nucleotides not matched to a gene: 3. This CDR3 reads CASSFRQGMNTEAFF. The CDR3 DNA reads TGCGCCAGCAGCTTTCGACAGGGGATGAACACTGAAGCTTTCTTT.

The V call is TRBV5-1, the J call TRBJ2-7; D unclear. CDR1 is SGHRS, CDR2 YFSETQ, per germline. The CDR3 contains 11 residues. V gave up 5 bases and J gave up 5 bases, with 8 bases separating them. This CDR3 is CASRFSDEQYF. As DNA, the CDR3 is TGCGCCAGCAGATTCTCGGACGAGCAGTACTTC.

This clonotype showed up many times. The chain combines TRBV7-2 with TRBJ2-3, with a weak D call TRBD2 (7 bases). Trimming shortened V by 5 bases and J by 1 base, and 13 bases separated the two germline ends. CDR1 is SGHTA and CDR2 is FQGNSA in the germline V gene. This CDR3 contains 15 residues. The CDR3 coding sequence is TGTGCCAGCAGCGGGGGGGCTCTACGCACAGATACGCAGTATTTT. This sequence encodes CASSGGALRTDTQYF.

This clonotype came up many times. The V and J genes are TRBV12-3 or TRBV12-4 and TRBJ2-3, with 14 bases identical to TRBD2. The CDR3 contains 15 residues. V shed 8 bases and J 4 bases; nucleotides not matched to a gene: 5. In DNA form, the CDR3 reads TGTGCCAGCGTCAAGACTAGCGGGGGGGCAGATACGCAGTATTTT. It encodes CASVKTSGGADTQYF.